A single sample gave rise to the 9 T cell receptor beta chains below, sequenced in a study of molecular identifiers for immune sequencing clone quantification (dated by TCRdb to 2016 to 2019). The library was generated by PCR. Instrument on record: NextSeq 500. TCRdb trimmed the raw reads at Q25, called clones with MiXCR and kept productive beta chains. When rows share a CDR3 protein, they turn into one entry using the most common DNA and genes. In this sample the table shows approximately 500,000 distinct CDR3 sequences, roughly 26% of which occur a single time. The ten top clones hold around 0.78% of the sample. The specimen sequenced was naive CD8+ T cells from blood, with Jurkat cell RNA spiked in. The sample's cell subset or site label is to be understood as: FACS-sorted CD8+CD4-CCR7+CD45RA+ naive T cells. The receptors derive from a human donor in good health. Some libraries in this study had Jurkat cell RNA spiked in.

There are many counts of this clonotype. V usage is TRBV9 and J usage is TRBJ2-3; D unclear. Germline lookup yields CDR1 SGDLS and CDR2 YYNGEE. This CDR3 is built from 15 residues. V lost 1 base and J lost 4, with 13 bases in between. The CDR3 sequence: CASSVYETISDTQYF. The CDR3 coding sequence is TGTGCCAGCAGCGTATACGAGACGATTTCAGATACGCAGTATTTT.

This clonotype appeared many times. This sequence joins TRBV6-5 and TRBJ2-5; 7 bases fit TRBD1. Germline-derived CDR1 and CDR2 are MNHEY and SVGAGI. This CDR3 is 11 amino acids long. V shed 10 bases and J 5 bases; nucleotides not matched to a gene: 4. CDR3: CATGTAETQYF. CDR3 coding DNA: TGTGCCACCGGGACAGCCGAGACCCAGTACTTC.

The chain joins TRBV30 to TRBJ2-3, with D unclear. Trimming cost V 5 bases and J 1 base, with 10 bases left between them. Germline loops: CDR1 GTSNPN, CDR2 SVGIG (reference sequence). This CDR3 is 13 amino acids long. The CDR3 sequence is CAWGVVGTDTQYF. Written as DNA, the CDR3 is TGTGCCTGGGGGGTCGTGGGCACAGATACGCAGTATTTT.

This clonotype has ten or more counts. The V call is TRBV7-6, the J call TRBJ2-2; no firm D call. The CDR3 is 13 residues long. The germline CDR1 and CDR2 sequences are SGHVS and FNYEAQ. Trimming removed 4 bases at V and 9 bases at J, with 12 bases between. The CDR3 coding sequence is TGTGCCAGCAGCTCTCTGACATATCGGGAGCTGTTTTTT. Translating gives CASSSLTYRELFF.

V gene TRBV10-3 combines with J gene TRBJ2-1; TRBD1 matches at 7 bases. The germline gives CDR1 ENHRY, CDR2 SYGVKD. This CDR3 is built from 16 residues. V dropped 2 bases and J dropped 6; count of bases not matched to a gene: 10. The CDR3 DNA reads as TGTGCCATCAGTGAGGTCGTGACAGGGAAGTCCAATGAGCAGTTCTTC. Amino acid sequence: CAISEVVTGKSNEQFF.

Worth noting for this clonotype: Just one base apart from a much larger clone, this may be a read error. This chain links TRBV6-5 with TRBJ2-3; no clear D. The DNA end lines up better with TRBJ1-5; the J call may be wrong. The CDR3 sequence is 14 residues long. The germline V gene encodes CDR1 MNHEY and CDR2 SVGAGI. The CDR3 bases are TGTGCCAGCAGCCAAGACTATTACACAGATACGCAGCATTTT. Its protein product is CASSQDYYTDTQHF.

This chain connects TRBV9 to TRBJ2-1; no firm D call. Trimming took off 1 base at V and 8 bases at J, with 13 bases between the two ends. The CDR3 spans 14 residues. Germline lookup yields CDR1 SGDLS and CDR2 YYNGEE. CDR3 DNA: TGTGCCAGCAGCGTATTCCCGGGTCCCCATGAGCAGTTCTTC. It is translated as CASSVFPGPHEQFF.

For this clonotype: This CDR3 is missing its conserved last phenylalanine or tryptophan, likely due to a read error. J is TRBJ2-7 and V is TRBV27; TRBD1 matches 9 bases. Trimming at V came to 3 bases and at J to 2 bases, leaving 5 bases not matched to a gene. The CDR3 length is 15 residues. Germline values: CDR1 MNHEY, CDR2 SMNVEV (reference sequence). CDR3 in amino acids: CASSFTGTGTYEQYL. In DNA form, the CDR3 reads TGTGCCAGCAGTTTCACCGGGACAGGGACCTACGAGCAGTACCTC.

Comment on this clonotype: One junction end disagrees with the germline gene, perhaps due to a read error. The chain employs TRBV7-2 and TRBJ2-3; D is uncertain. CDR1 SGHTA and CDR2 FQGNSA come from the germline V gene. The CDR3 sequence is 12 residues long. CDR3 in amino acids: CARSYISATPHF. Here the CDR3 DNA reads TGTGCCCGCAGCTATATCTCAGCTACGCCGCATTTT.